Presented here are 13 T cell receptor beta chains from one specimen sequenced in a study of T-cell reconstitution after alpha-beta-depleted transplantation in children. Preparing the TCRbeta library involved the use of unique molecular identifiers. TCRdb reprocessed the PCR reads via MiXCR and lists one record per CDR3 protein. The data show 100,000 or so distinct CDR3 sequences, 12% seen once. The input for sequencing was PBMCs from the stem cell graft donor, taken from the stem cell graft. These receptor sequences come from a human donor who donated a stem cell graft to a child with inherited bone marrow failure.

This clonotype was detected ten times or more. CDR3 sequence: CASRLQGDSYNEQFF. CDR3 DNA: TGCGCCAGCCGGCTTCAGGGGGACTCCTACAATGAGCAGTTCTTC. This chain connects TRBV5-1 to TRBJ2-1; TRBD1 aligns across 7 bases. J gave up 0 bases and V 7 bases, and 7 bases lay outside the gene matches. CDR3 length: 15 amino acids. Germline-derived CDR1 and CDR2 are SGHRS and YFSETQ. The whole variable domain, remainder taken from reference TRBV5-1 and TRBJ2-1, is KAGVTQTPRYLIKTRGQQVTLSCSPISGHRSVSWYQQTPGQGLQFLFEYFSETQRNKGNFPGRFSGRQFSNSRSEMNVSTLELGDSALYLCASRLQGDSYNEQFFGPGTRLTVL.

This clonotype was observed many times. This chain connects TRBV24-1 to TRBJ2-1; D perhaps matches TRBD2 (7 bases). CDR3 length: 16 residues. V was shortened by 4 bases and J by 7 bases, with 19 bases between the two germline ends. Looked up from germline, CDR1 is KGHDR and CDR2 is SFDVKD. The CDR3 region is CATSDPQGRGNNEQFF. The CDR3 nucleotides are TGTGCCACCAGTGACCCCCAGGGGCGGGGGAATAATGAGCAGTTCTTC.

This clonotype was seen many times. The V gene is TRBV5-1, the J gene TRBJ2-1, with 7 bases matching TRBD1. CDR1 and CDR2 from the germline V gene are SGHRS and YFSETQ. CDR3 size: 14 residues. Losses at the gene ends were 7 bases for V and 2 bases for J; bases not matched to a gene: 6. CDR3 nucleotide sequence: TGCGCCAGCGGGACAGACCTAACCTACAATGAGCAGTTCTTC. This translates into CASGTDLTYNEQFF.

The chain uses TRBV7-6 and TRBJ2-1; D possibly matches TRBD1 or TRBD2 (5 bases each). Germline V lookup: CDR1 SGHVS, CDR2 FNYEAQ. V was trimmed by 4 bases and J by 0 bases, leaving 16 bases between them. This CDR3 contains 17 residues. The CDR3 DNA sequence: TGTGCCAGCAGCTACGGGGCTGACAGACTCTCCTACAATGAGCAGTTCTTC. It is translated as CASSYGADRLSYNEQFF.

This clonotype was detected many times. J is TRBJ1-1 and V is TRBV6-5, with D maybe TRBD1 (6 bases). Trimming left V 1 base short and J 5 bases short, with 17 bases between. Germline CDR1 and CDR2: MNHEY and SVGAGI. CDR3 length equals 16 residues. The CDR3 loop is CASSYWSGGRGTEAFF. The CDR3 DNA reads TGTGCCAGCAGTTACTGGAGCGGGGGGCGGGGGACTGAAGCTTTCTTT.

There are many counts of this clonotype. V gene TRBV7-2 combines with J gene TRBJ2-5; D is possibly TRBD1 (6 bases). Trimming shortened V by 5 bases and J by 5 bases, and 21 bases separated the two germline ends. The length of the CDR3 is 16 residues. Germline V gives CDR1 SGHTA, CDR2 FQGNSA. CDR3 amino acids: CASSRQGQTRGETQYF. CDR3 coding DNA: TGTGCCAGCAGCCGGCAAGGACAGACTCGTGGGGAGACCCAGTACTTC.

This clonotype was seen at least ten times. CDR3 loop: CASSPLGTGANVLTF. CDR3 DNA: TGTGCCAGCAGCCCCCTGGGGACCGGGGCCAACGTCCTGACTTTC. This rearrangement joins TRBV3-1 to TRBJ2-6; D tentatively reads TRBD1 or TRBD2 (5 bases each). The CDR3 length is 15 residues. V lost 4 bases and J lost 4, with 11 bases in between. CDR1 is LGHDT and CDR2 is YNNKEL in the germline V gene (reference sequence).

The rearrangement uses TRBV20-1 and TRBJ2-7; tentatively, D is TRBD2 (7 bases). Deletions cut 8 bases from V and 4 bases from J, with 15 bases between. Germline CDR1 DFQATT, CDR2 SNEGSKA (reference sequence). CDR3 length: 12 residues. The CDR3 reads CSPTGGEYEQYF. CDR3 sequence (DNA): TGCAGTCCAACGGGGGGCGAGTACGAGCAGTACTTC.

Many counts were recorded for this clonotype. V gene TRBV29-1 combines with J gene TRBJ2-7; possibly TRBD1 for D (6 bases). The CDR3 runs to 12 residues. Germline V CDR1 and CDR2: SQVTM, ANQGSEA. The V end was cut by 1 base, the J end by 6 bases, with 10 bases between. The CDR3 reads CSVEGHRAEQYF. The CDR3 DNA reads as TGCAGCGTTGAAGGGCACAGGGCCGAGCAGTACTTC.

At least ten counts were recorded for this clonotype. This may come from a read error, since a much larger clone is one base off. The genes are TRBV29-1 and TRBJ2-1; possibly TRBD1 for D (5 bases). Germline V gene lookup returns CDR1 SQVTM and CDR2 ANQGSEA. This CDR3 has 10 amino acids. CDR3 sequence reads: CSVQVIEHFF. The CDR3 DNA is TGCAGCGTACAGGTAATCGAGCATTTCTTC.

This rearrangement joins TRBV24-1 to TRBJ1-1; D gene ambiguous. CDR1 is KGHDR, CDR2 SFDVKD, per germline. This CDR3 is 13 amino acids long. The CDR3 region has the DNA TGTGGCGCCAGTGATTCGAGTGACACTGAAGCTTTCTTT. Translating gives CGASDSSDTEAFF.

This sequence joins TRBV19 and TRBJ2-1, with D perhaps given as TRBD1 or TRBD2 (5 bases each). From germline, CDR1 is LNHDA and CDR2 SQIVND (reference sequence). With 6 bases removed from V and 12 bases from J, the gap between germline ends came to 15 bases. This CDR3 spans 12 amino acids. Here the CDR3 reads CASRGVRERQFF. For the CDR3, the DNA is TGTGCCAGTAGGGGGGTTAGGGAGCGGCAGTTCTTC.

The chain combines TRBV5-1 with TRBJ1-1, with TRBD1 identical over 9 bases. The V gene's germline CDR1 is SGHRS and CDR2 YFSETQ. V lost 2 bases to trimming and J lost 5 bases; unmatched junction nucleotides: 7. The CDR3 contains 15 residues. In DNA, the CDR3 is TGCGCCAGCAGCTTAACTACAGGGGGCCGGACTGAAGCTTTCTTT. Translating it yields CASSLTTGGRTEAFF.